What follows describes a single T cell receptor beta chain. What antigen it recognizes has not been identified. Per-nucleotide qualities are absent, and no much larger clonotype sits a single base away. The donors were some 39 Caucasian individuals from Russia, aged roughly 6 to 90 years, who were systemically healthy. Roughly 10 milliliters of peripheral blood were drawn from each donor into EDTA-treated Vacutainer tubes. Ficoll-Paque density-gradient centrifugation was used to isolate PBMCs, with at least 7 million per sample. Total RNA was extracted from PBMCs with Trizol reagent, with at least 6 micrograms obtained per sample. The percentages of naive CD45RAhigh/CD27high T cells were determined by flow cytometry on a PBMC aliquot from every donor. The sample is drawn from a study of blood T cells in healthy people across ages (dated by TCRdb to between 2015 and 2017). The study in broad terms: In model experiments, template switching captured about one uniquely barcoded TCR beta cDNA molecule for every two T cells. Using deep sequencing normalized with unique cDNA molecular identifiers, the study measured how TCR beta repertoire diversity changes with age. The donors were split into four age groups: young (average around 17 years), middle-aged (39), aged (around 67) and long-lived (roughly 77). The study analyzed two additional independent replicas of 1 million unique cDNA reads from the same blood draw for two donors, one aged 18 to 30 and one aged 80 or older.

Points the paper makes about the study in general: Observed TCR beta diversity per million T cells fell roughly linearly with age, and a significant reduction was already apparent by age about 43. Because profiling used bulk unsorted PBMCs, naive and antigen-experienced compartments could not be compared conclusively. Compared with the aged group, the long-lived group had more naive CD4+ T cells, fewer expanded clones and increased TCR diversity, a pattern suggesting age selection. Donor CMV infection status was unknown, potentially confounding age-related changes in expanded clonotypes. The percentage of naive T cells measured by flow cytometry correlated strongly with observed TCR beta diversity. Estimates of total diversity from one million sequenced T cells were regarded as lower bounds and underestimates.

Including cysteine and phenylalanine, the CDR3 has 12 amino acids. Of all the DNA, just the CDR3 is kept, 36 bases in frame from base 1. The V end gives up 4 bases and the J end 8 bases, leaving 4 bases in the junction not matched to a gene. CDR1 and CDR2 (SQVTM, ANQGSEA) derive from the germline V gene. Library method: 5' RACE. TCRdb lists the instrument as Illumina HiSeq 2500. A second PCR of about 7 to 12 cycles was performed with a sample-barcoded 5' primer and a J-beta primer mix. Each TCR beta cDNA molecule received a unique molecular identifier from a template-switch 5' adaptor carrying 12 random nucleotides. Each sample yielded at least 3 million CDR3-containing paired-end reads. The Mint cDNA synthesis kit, primed by a TRBC-specific oligonucleotide, was used to synthesize first-strand cDNA from all RNA. Following uracil-DNA glycosylase treatment, all cDNA underwent a first 18-cycle PCR with the universal primers M1SS and BC2_uni_R. On the authors' methods: For normalization, 1 million high-quality reads, each with a distinct molecular identifier, were randomly selected from each sample. Reads sharing molecular identifiers were discarded rather than binned into consensus sequences. MiTCR, set to a Q25 quality threshold and the strictest error-elimination algorithm, was used for CDR3 identification, clonotype clustering and error correction. A nonparametric unseen species model using Euler transformation provided a lower-bound estimate of total TCR beta diversity. TCRdb trimmed public reads at Q25 via fastp, called clones via MiXCR and kept in-frame beta chains. All rows with the same CDR3 protein become a single entry with the most common DNA and genes. The V and J calls and clone size are TCRdb's, not the authors'. The sample table contains hundreds of thousands of distinct CDR3 sequences; only one count was recorded for nearly 25% of them. 7.5% to 9% of the sample goes to the ten largest clones.

The sample was also linked to a second study, of T cells of mothers and their children. From the second report: Nine systemically healthy Caucasian individuals served as donors, namely three mothers together with their six children. cDNA synthesis used all of the extracted RNA, with about 1.5 ug of RNA in each 15 ul reaction. Sample barcodes and 2-4 random nucleotides were added via the M1S primer in the second PCR. Over 8.5 million TCR beta CDR3 reads were obtained for each mother, and some 3 million reads were obtained for each child. Thymic selection shapes the output of TCR recombination in a similar way in related and unrelated pairs, and inherited differences have a minor effect. Normalized repertoire overlap was always found to be slightly, but never significantly, higher in related mother-child pairs than in unrelated mother-child pairs. Persistent microchimeric T cell clones were not detected, at a sensitivity of approximately 98 clones per million clonotypes. In the study, deep NGS was used to compare the TCR beta repertoires of mothers and children, and features distinguishing related mother-child pairs from unrelated individuals were sought. The mean age was roughly 44 +/- 4 years for the mothers and approximately 11 +/- 4 years for the children. After adapter ligation with NEBNext reagents, the libraries were sequenced on Illumina HiSeq 2000 with 100+100 nt paired-end reads. To avoid cross-contamination, the mother libraries and the child libraries were prepared a month apart and sequenced in separate runs. For each donor, somewhere between about 450,000 and 2,100,000 distinct TCR beta clonotypes were identified. Naive TCR beta clonotypes were estimated from low-frequency clonotypes matched to each donor's FACS-determined naive share, without sorting.

The sequencing input was blood. The V gene is TRBV29-1 and the J gene is TRBJ2-1, and 8 junctional nucleotides match TRBD2. The source of this sequence is a boy aged 5-17 years in good health. DNA sequence: TGCAGCGTTGGATCAGCGGGAGATGAGCAGTTCTTC. This codes for CSVGSAGDEQFF.